These 30 T cell receptor beta chains were all obtained from the same sample, sequenced in a study of beta chain features in type 1 diabetes. Expressed TCRB transcripts were sequenced because the entire RNA isolate underwent reverse transcription. Data came from immunoSEQ multiplex PCR; TCRdb stores just in-frame clones and leaves some out. The repertoire holds under 450,000 clones, with approximately 15% as singletons. The sequenced material came from naive CD4+ T cells from blood. Receptors originate from a man younger than 45 in good health.

This chain joins TRBV7-8 and TRBJ2-1, with D uncertain. Trimming stripped 1 base from V and 8 bases from J, with 21 bases between. The CDR3 covers 17 residues. Germline V gene data show CDR1 as SGHVS and CDR2 as FQNEAQ. The DNA for the CDR3 is TGTGCCAGCAGCTTAGTGACGACCGGGCATAATGGGGATGAGCAGTTCTTC. Amino acid sequence: CASSLVTTGHNGDEQFF.

This clone was found a few times. This chain joins TRBV6-6 and TRBJ1-5; a possible D gene is TRBD1 (6 bases). Germline CDR1 is MNHNY and CDR2 is SVGAGI (reference sequence). V was trimmed by 7 bases and J by 4 bases, leaving 20 bases between them. The CDR3 length is 16 residues. CDR3 DNA: TGTGCCAGCACCCTCCTACGGGGGCGGGGGAATCAGCCCCAGCATTTT. This codes for CASTLLRGRGNQPQHF.

In DNA form, the CDR3 reads TGTGCCAGCAGTTACTCGAAGACGGATACGGGGCAGTACGTC. Encoded protein: CASSYSKTDTGQYV. The chain employs TRBV6-6 and TRBJ2-7; D ambiguous. The CDR3 length is 14 residues. V was trimmed by 0 bases and J by 9 bases, leaving 15 bases between them. In germline, CDR1 is MNHNY, CDR2 SVGAGI (reference sequence).

This chain connects TRBV4-1 to TRBJ1-1; D is undetermined. V was pared by 4 bases and J by 10 bases, with 16 bases between. This CDR3 has 13 amino acids. Per germline, CDR1 MGHRA and CDR2 YSYEKL. The CDR3 here is CASSREGLSSAFF. CDR3 sequence (DNA): TGCGCCAGCAGCCGGGAAGGGTTGAGTTCAGCTTTCTTT.

This clone was seen a handful of times. This sequence joins TRBV25-1 and TRBJ2-7; 9 bases match TRBD2. Germline V gene lookup returns CDR1 MGHDK and CDR2 SYGVNS. The CDR3 totals 15 residues. The junction had 5 bases not matched to a gene; V was cut back by 3 bases and J by 2 bases. The CDR3 is CASSDPAGGTYEQYF. CDR3 DNA sequence: TGTGCCAGCAGTGATCCTGCGGGGGGGACCTACGAGCAGTACTTC.

The V and J genes are TRBV21-1 and TRBJ1-3. TRBV21-1 is tagged as a pseudogene. The CDR3 extends over 16 amino acids. The CDR3 is CASSKALGGSGNTIYF. The DNA for the CDR3 is TGTGCCAGCAGCAAAGCGCTCGGGGGCTCTGGAAACACCATATATTTT.

To note about this clone: The same CDR3 is also encoded by other DNA sequences in this sample. The chain uses TRBV5-6 and TRBJ2-3; no clear D gene. The ends were cut back, 0 bases at V and 1 base at J, with 3 bases in the middle. CDR1 SGHDT and CDR2 YYEEEE come from the germline V gene. This CDR3 has 13 amino acids. Here the CDR3 reads CASSLGGTDTQYF. The CDR3 nucleotides are TGTGCCAGCAGCTTGGGCGGCACAGATACGCAGTATTTT. Together with reference TRBV5-6 and TRBJ2-3, the CDR3 gives the full variable domain: DAGVTQSPTHLIKTRGQQVTLRCSPKSGHDTVSWYQQALGQGPQFIFQYYEEEERQRGNFPDRFSGHQFPNYSSELNVNALLLGDSALYLCASSLGGTDTQYFGPGTRLTVL.

The gene calls are TRBV18 and TRBJ2-3; 12 positions agree with TRBD2. With 3 bases clipped from V and 4 bases from J, the junction kept 5 bases outside the gene matches. The CDR3 is 16 amino acids. Looked up from germline, CDR1 is KGHSH and CDR2 is LQKENI. The CDR3 loop is CASSPMGLAGSDTQYF. CDR3 nucleotide sequence: TGTGCCAGCTCACCGATGGGACTAGCGGGTTCAGATACGCAGTATTTT.

This clone has more than one count but fewer than ten. The gene calls are TRBV6-1 and TRBJ1-1, with D tentatively TRBD1 (5 bases). Trimming took 6 bases from V and 3 from J, leaving 17 bases between them. From germline, CDR1 is MNHNS and CDR2 SASEGT. The CDR3 spans 15 residues. The CDR3 bases are TGTGCCAGCAGGATGGGACCAGGAACCCACACTGAAGCTTTCTTT. Translating it yields CASRMGPGTHTEAFF.

This clone was seen a few times. This sequence joins TRBV29-1 and TRBJ1-1; D uncertain. Germline V gene lookup returns CDR1 SQVTM and CDR2 ANQGSEA. V was shortened by 1 base and J by 0 bases, with 6 bases between the two germline ends. The CDR3 length is 13 residues. CDR3 in amino acids: CSVEGVMNTEAFF. CDR3 coding DNA: TGCAGCGTTGAAGGAGTCATGAACACTGAAGCTTTCTTT.

The J gene is TRBJ1-3, the V gene TRBV6-5; 7 bases map to TRBD1. Germline V lookup: CDR1 MNHEY, CDR2 SVGAGI. The CDR3 runs 14 residues. J was trimmed by 4 bases and V by 6 bases; bases with no gene match: 6. The CDR3 bases are TGTGCCAGCAGGCGTGGGACAGTCGGAAACACCATATATTTT. Translated, it gives CASRRGTVGNTIYF.

The rearrangement joins TRBV11-2 to TRBJ2-3; D uncertain. The CDR3 extends over 16 amino acids. V lost 0 bases, J lost 2 bases, and 12 bases lay in between. CDR1 and CDR2 from the germline V gene are SGHAT and FQNNGV. This chain's CDR3 is CASSLDLAAATDTQYF. DNA of the CDR3: TGTGCCAGCAGCTTAGATTTGGCTGCGGCCACAGATACGCAGTATTTT.

This clone was counted a single time. This chain joins TRBV9 and TRBJ2-1; 10 nucleotides line up with TRBD2. The germline V gene encodes CDR1 SGDLS and CDR2 YYNGEE. This CDR3 comprises 14 residues. V lost 7 bases and J lost 3; bases outside the gene matches: 4. The DNA of the CDR3 is TGTGCCAGCGGGAGGACTAGCGGCTACAATGAGCAGTTCTTC. Its protein product is CASGRTSGYNEQFF.

V is TRBV25-1 and J is TRBJ1-1; D unresolved. Trimming cost V 8 bases and J 11 bases, with 18 bases left between them. The CDR3 contains 12 residues. Per germline, CDR1 MGHDK and CDR2 SYGVNS. The CDR3 nucleotides read TGTGCCAGCTCTCCCGATACCGGGGTGGCTTTCTTT. Protein sequence: CASSPDTGVAFF.

V usage is TRBV29-1 and J usage is TRBJ1-1; a weak D match, TRBD1 (5 bases). CDR3 length: 13 residues. Looked up from germline, CDR1 is SQVTM and CDR2 is ANQGSEA. V was cut by 1 base and J by 3 bases, with 9 bases left in between. The CDR3 sequence is CSVEGRVDTEAFF. The CDR3 DNA reads TGCAGCGTTGAAGGCAGGGTAGACACTGAAGCTTTCTTT.

V and J are TRBV6-6 and TRBJ1-1; D is undetermined. The V gene lost 8 bases and the J gene lost 1 base, with 8 bases spanning the gap. The CDR3 sequence is 12 residues long. Germline values: CDR1 MNHNY, CDR2 SVGAGI (reference sequence). In DNA form, the CDR3 reads TGTGCCAGCTGTCAGAGGAACACTGAAGCTTTCTTT. Translating it yields CASCQRNTEAFF.

This clone was seen a handful of times. V usage is TRBV4-1 and J usage is TRBJ2-7; 8 nucleotides line up with TRBD2. The CDR3 has 14 residues. Germline V gives CDR1 MGHRA, CDR2 YSYEKL. Trimming at V came to 2 bases and at J to 7 bases, leaving 7 bases not matched to a gene. The CDR3 bases are TGCGCCAGCAGCCAATTCAGCGGGGGCGGAGAGCAGTACTTC. Its protein product is CASSQFSGGGEQYF.

In its sample, this clone was seen a few times. V is TRBV6-6 and J is TRBJ2-3; D unclear. This CDR3 is built from 13 residues. V was shortened by 6 bases and J by 2 bases, with 9 bases between the two germline ends. CDR1 and CDR2 from the germline V gene are MNHNY and SVGAGI (reference sequence). CDR3 DNA sequence: TGTGCCAGCAGGGCAGGCCTCACAGATACGCAGTATTTT. As protein: CASRAGLTDTQYF.

This clone was seen more than once but under ten times. Within the sample, other DNA sequences also encode this same CDR3. CDR3 protein: CASSLDSNQPQHF. CDR3 nucleotides: TGTGCCAGCAGCTTGGACAGCAATCAGCCCCAGCATTTT. The rearrangement links TRBV5-4 to TRBJ1-5; D call uncertain. This CDR3 contains 13 residues. V was pared by 0 bases and J by 1 base, with 2 bases between. Looked up from germline, CDR1 is SGHNT and CDR2 is YYREEE (reference sequence).

This clone came up a few times. The chain joins TRBV7-2 to TRBJ2-2; D unresolved. Germline lookup yields CDR1 SGHTA and CDR2 FQGNSA. V was shortened by 1 base and J by 4 bases, with 1 base between the two germline ends. The CDR3 sequence is 12 residues long. CDR3 coding DNA: TGTGCCAGCAGCTTAGTCACCGGGGAGCTGTTTTTT. Translation: CASSLVTGELFF.

This chain uses TRBV18 with TRBJ1-4; no definite D call. The CDR3 runs to 17 residues. The V end was cut by 2 bases, the J end by 4 bases, with 17 bases between. Germline V gene sequence: CDR1 KGHSH, CDR2 LQKENI. Written as DNA, the CDR3 is TGTGCCAGCTCACCAGACCTAGCCGGGGTGGTTAATGAAAAACTGTTTTTT. Translation gives CASSPDLAGVVNEKLFF.

V usage is TRBV5-1 and J usage is TRBJ2-1, with 8 bases fitting TRBD2. The CDR3 has 16 residues. Germline V gene lookup returns CDR1 SGHRS and CDR2 YFSETQ. The J segment lost 7 bases and the V segment lost 4 bases, leaving 13 bases of the junction unmatched. The CDR3 DNA reads TGCGCCAGCAGCCCGGAGGGAATAGCGGGGATAAATGAGCAGTTCTTC. Its protein product is CASSPEGIAGINEQFF.

The chain employs TRBV11-3 and TRBJ2-7; TRBD2 aligns across 8 bases. The CDR3 is 16 amino acids. The junction had 8 bases not matched to a gene; V was cut back by 1 base and J by 3 bases. Germline V gives CDR1 SGHNT, CDR2 YENEEA. The CDR3 spells CASSLGPGSGSYEQYV. For the CDR3, the DNA is TGTGCCAGCAGCTTAGGACCGGGAAGCGGGAGCTACGAGCAGTACGTC.

The chain carries TRBV9 and TRBJ2-1, with a possible D match to TRBD2 (6 bases). The CDR3 spans 16 residues. V shed 0 bases and J shed 7 bases, with 17 bases lying between them. Germline lookup yields CDR1 SGDLS and CDR2 YYNGEE. The CDR3 loop reads CASSVARGRGSNEQFF. CDR3 DNA: TGTGCCAGCAGCGTAGCCCGAGGGCGGGGCTCGAATGAGCAGTTCTTC.

There are a few counts of this clone. The chain links TRBV29-1 to TRBJ2-5, with 11 nucleotides matching TRBD1. The J call may be mistaken, given a closer DNA end match to TRBJ2-7. The CDR3 sequence is 15 residues long. From germline, CDR1 is SQVTM and CDR2 ANQGSEA. Written as DNA, the CDR3 is TGCAGCGTTGAAGGTATGGACAGGGGGCGCAACGAGCAGTACTTC. Its translation is CSVEGMDRGRNEQYF.

This chain connects TRBV4-2 to TRBJ2-1; possible D gene TRBD2, 5 bases. Germline CDR1 LGHNA, CDR2 YNFKEQ. V lost 3 bases to trimming and J lost 5 bases, with 8 bases between them. The CDR3 loop spans 13 amino acids. The CDR3, as DNA: TGTGCCAGCAGCCATGACGGGGACAATGAGCAGTTCTTC. As protein: CASSHDGDNEQFF.

The chain has TRBV25-1 and TRBJ2-6, with 8 bases that match TRBD2. This CDR3 is 15 amino acids long. Looked up from germline, CDR1 is MGHDK and CDR2 is SYGVNS. The trim removed 8 bases at V and 2 bases at J, leaving 5 bases unmatched. This CDR3 is CASSAGETGANVLTF. CDR3 nucleotides: TGTGCCAGCTCAGCGGGGGAAACTGGGGCCAACGTCCTGACTTTC.

This clone was seen only once. The J gene is TRBJ1-2, the V gene TRBV6-6, with unresolved D. Trimming removed 0 bases from V and 0 bases from J, with 8 bases in between. CDR1 is MNHNY, CDR2 SVGAGI, per germline (reference sequence). This CDR3 has 15 residues. CDR3 sequence: CASSYSRLANYGYTF. CDR3 DNA sequence: TGTGCCAGCAGTTACTCCCGTTTGGCTAACTATGGCTACACCTTC.

The chain is built from TRBV15 and TRBJ2-7; a possible D gene is TRBD1 (7 bases). CDR1 LNHNV and CDR2 YYDKDF come from the germline V gene (reference sequence). The CDR3 is made up of 21 amino acids. V gave up 0 bases and J gave up 0 bases, with 27 bases separating them. As DNA, the CDR3 is TGTGCCACCAGCAGAGATCTAGGCTTCATCCAGGGGGGACCCCGCTCCTACGAGCAGTACTTC. Encoded protein: CATSRDLGFIQGGPRSYEQYF.

The genes are TRBV9 and TRBJ1-6; a possible D gene is TRBD1 (5 bases). V lost 4 bases and J lost 8, with 19 bases in between. The CDR3 spans 16 residues. The germline CDR1 and CDR2 sequences are SGDLS and YYNGEE. CDR3 nucleotides: TGTGCCAGCAGCCCCAGCGGGGCGGGGGGAGATTCACCCCTCCACTTT. The encoded protein is CASSPSGAGGDSPLHF.